This T cell receptor (beta chain) was found in a study of blood T cell repertoires in COVID-19. For the study at large: T cells, B-cell-depleted T cells, or PBMCs provided the cDNA or gDNA that served as material.

There are 14 residues in the CDR3. Per germline, CDR1 SGHRS and CDR2 YFSETQ. Between the trimmed V and J ends, which lost 0 bases and 6 bases, there was a span of 11 bases. As originally analysed: Reference gene primer amplification gave estimated nucleated cell counts. The assay was immunoSEQ multiplex PCR, and TCRdb's table has in-frame clones only and misses some. V and J calls plus clone size are reproduced from that table; the DNA served to infer D and trimming. The table records about 180,000 clones, about nine tenths of them present only once. The sequence derives from a woman aged 25 to 39 with acute or convalescent COVID-19. This chain joins TRBV5-1 and TRBJ2-3, with D tentatively TRBD2 (5 bases). The specimen was peripheral blood. CDR3 sequence reads: CASSLDEGLDTQYF. DNA of the CDR3: TGCGCCAGCAGCTTGGATGAGGGCCTGGATACGCAGTATTTT.